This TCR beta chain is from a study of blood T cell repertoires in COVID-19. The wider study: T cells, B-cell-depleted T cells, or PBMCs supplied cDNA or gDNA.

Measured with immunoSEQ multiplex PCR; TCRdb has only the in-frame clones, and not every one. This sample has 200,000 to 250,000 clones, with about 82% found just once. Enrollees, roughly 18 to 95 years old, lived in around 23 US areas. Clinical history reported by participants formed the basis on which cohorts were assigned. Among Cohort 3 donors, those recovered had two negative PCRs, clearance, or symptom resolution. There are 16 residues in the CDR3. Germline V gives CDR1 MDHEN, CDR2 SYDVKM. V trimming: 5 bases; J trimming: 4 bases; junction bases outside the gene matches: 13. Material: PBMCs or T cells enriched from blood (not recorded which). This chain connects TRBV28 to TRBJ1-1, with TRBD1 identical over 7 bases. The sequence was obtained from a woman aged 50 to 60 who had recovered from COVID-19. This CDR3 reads CASSRAGQVLGTEAFF. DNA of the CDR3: TGTGCCAGCAGTAGGGCCGGACAGGTTTTAGGCACTGAAGCTTTCTTT. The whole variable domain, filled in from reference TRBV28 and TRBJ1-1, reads DVKVTQSSRYLVKRTGEKVFLECVQDMDHENMFWYRQDPGLGLRLIYFSYDVKMKEKGDIPEGYSVSREKKERFSLILESASTNQTSMYLCASSRAGQVLGTEAFFGQGTRLTVV.